This is a list of T cell receptor beta chains from one sample in a study of blood T cell dynamics during melanoma immunotherapy. Sequenced by immunoSEQ multiplex PCR; TCRdb stores in-frame clones only, minus some. The sample includes around 20 clones. The sample consisted of cell-free DNA from blood, taken from a patient treated with checkpoint blockade. The receptors shown here come from a human donor with melanoma. The CDR3 runs from the conserved cysteine through the conserved F or W. D genes are given only for firm matches. Clone size is shown for a subset of rows, as once, few, many or a class of expanded clone.

CDR3 length: 16
D gene: NA
J gene: TRBJ2-3
clone size: NA
V gene: TRBV21-1
CDR3 DNA: TGTGCCAGCAGTTGCGCGGCTACAGTCATGCAAGATACGCAGTATTTT
CDR3 protein: CASSCAATVMQDTQYF

CDR3 length: 18
D gene: NA
J gene: TRBJ2-6
clone size: NA
V gene: TRBV5-6
CDR3 DNA: TGTGCCAGCGTTTTAAGCAATAGTCACAAAGGTCGGGCCAACGTCCTGACTTTC
CDR3 protein: CASVLSNSHKGRANVLTF

CDR3 length: 18
D gene: NA
J gene: TRBJ2-6
clone size: NA
V gene: TRBV11-1
CDR3 DNA: TGTGCCAGCAGCAACGAACCATCTCGACAAAGTCGGGCCAACGTCCTGACTTTC
CDR3 protein: CASSNEPSRQSRANVLTF

CDR3 length: 17
D gene: NA
J gene: TRBJ2-6
clone size: NA
V gene: TRBV12-2
CDR3 DNA: TGTGCAAGTCGCAGAGCTCGCCACACAAAGTCGGGCCACGTCCTGACTTTC
CDR3 protein: CASRRARHTKSGHVLTF

CDR3 length: 17
D gene: NA
J gene: TRBJ2-6
clone size: NA
V gene: TRBV22-1
CDR3 DNA: TGTCCTGGGAGTATTCTGAGCGAACAAAGTCGGGCCAACGTCCTGACTTTC
CDR3 protein: CPGSILSEQSRANVLTF

CDR3 length: 16
D gene: NA
J gene: TRBJ1-4
clone size: once
V gene: TRBV6-5
CDR3 DNA: TGTGCCAGCAGTTACGATAGTGACAGGATTAATGAAAAACTGTTTTTT
CDR3 protein: CASSYDSDRINEKLFF

CDR3 length: 11
D gene: NA
J gene: TRBJ1-1
clone size: few
V gene: TRBV19
CDR3 DNA: TGTGCCAGTAGTATACTTGCTGAAGCTTTCTTT
CDR3 protein: CASSILAEAFF

CDR3 length: 18
D gene: NA
J gene: TRBJ2-6
clone size: NA
V gene: TRBV12-1
CDR3 DNA: TGTGCCAGCAGCAATCTGTATGTAGGACAAAGTCGGACCAACGTCCTGACTTTC
CDR3 protein: CASSNLYVGQSRTNVLTF

CDR3 length: 14
D gene: NA
J gene: TRBJ2-7
clone size: once
V gene: TRBV28
CDR3 DNA: TGTGCCAGCAGTTTTTTGACTTTCAGCTACGAGCAGTACTTC
CDR3 protein: CASSFLTFSYEQYF